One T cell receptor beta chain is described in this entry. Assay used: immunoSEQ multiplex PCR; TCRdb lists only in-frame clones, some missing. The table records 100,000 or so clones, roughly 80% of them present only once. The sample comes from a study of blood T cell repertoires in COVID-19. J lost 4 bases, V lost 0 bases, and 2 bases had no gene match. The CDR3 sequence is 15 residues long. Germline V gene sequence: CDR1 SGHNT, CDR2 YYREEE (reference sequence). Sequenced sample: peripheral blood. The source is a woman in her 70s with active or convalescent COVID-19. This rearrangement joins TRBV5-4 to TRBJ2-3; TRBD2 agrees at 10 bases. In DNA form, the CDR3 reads TGTGCCAGCAGCTTGGCTAGCGGGGGCCCAGATACGCAGTATTTT. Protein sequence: CASSLASGGPDTQYF.